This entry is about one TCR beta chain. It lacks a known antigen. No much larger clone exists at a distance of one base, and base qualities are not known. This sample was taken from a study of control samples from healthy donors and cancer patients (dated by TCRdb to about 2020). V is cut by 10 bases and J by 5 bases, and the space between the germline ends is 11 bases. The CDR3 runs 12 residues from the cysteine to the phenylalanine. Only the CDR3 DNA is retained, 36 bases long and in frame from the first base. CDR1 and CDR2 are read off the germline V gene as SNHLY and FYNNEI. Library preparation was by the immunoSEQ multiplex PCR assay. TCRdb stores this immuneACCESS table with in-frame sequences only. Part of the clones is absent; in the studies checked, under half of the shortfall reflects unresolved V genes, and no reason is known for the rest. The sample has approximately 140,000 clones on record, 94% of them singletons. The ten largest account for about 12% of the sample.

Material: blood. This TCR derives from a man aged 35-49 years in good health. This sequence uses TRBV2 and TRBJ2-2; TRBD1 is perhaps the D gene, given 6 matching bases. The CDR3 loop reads CAKGVGTGELFF. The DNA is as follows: TGTGCCAAGGGGGTGGGGACCGGGGAGCTGTTTTTT.